These T cell receptor beta chains were read from a single sample in a study of control samples from healthy donors and cancer patients. The table came from immunoSEQ multiplex PCR; TCRdb's copy has only in-frame clones and leaves some out. This table has about 59,000 clones, 70% to 90% appearing once. The sample taken for sequencing was PBMCs. These receptors were taken from a woman aged 55-70 years with lung cancer. Both conserved end residues are part of each CDR3. A D gene is named only where the DNA matches it firmly. Clone size is given for some rows only: seen once, a few or many times, or a class if the clone is expanded.

J gene: TRBJ1-1; clone size: -; D gene: TRBD1; V gene: TRBV18; CDR3 DNA: TGTGCCAGCTCGCCGAGCCCCGGGACAGCGATTAAAGGAGCTTTCTTT; CDR3 protein: CASSPSPGTAIKGAFF
J gene: TRBJ2-1; clone size: -; D gene: -; V gene: TRBV6-5; CDR3 DNA: TGTGCCAGCACCCTCTCAGGAGGCTACAATGAGCAGTTCTTC; CDR3 protein: CASTLSGGYNEQFF
J gene: TRBJ2-1; clone size: few; D gene: TRBD2; V gene: TRBV12-3/TRBV12-4; CDR3 DNA: TGTGCCAGCAGTTCTGCCGGGACTAGACTGTTCTTC; CDR3 protein: CASSSAGTRLFF
J gene: TRBJ1-1; clone size: -; D gene: TRBD1; V gene: TRBV27; CDR3 DNA: TGTGCCAGCAGTCTAATCCCACCCCGGGACAGTGACACTGAAGCTTTCTTT; CDR3 protein: CASSLIPPRDSDTEAFF
J gene: TRBJ2-2; clone size: -; D gene: -; V gene: TRBV6-2/TRBV6-3; CDR3 DNA: TGTGCCAGCAGTTACTCAGGGATGGGGAACACCGGGGAGCTGTTTTTT; CDR3 protein: CASSYSGMGNTGELFF
J gene: TRBJ1-5; clone size: -; D gene: -; V gene: TRBV10-2; CDR3 DNA: TGCGCCAGCAGTGTTGCACATACGGGCAATCAGCCCCAGCATTTT; CDR3 protein: CASSVAHTGNQPQHF
J gene: TRBJ1-5; clone size: few; D gene: TRBD1; V gene: TRBV18; CDR3 DNA: TGTGCCAGCTCACCTGGGACAGGGGGGGGTCAGCCCCAGCATTTT; CDR3 protein: CASSPGTGGGQPQHF
J gene: TRBJ2-7; clone size: -; D gene: -; V gene: TRBV7-6; CDR3 DNA: TGTGCCAGCAGCTTGGGGAGTCGAGAATACGAGCAGTACTTC; CDR3 protein: CASSLGSREYEQYF
J gene: TRBJ1-1; clone size: -; D gene: TRBD1; V gene: TRBV19; CDR3 DNA: TGTGCCAGTAGTACTCTCGACAGGGGTGGCACTGAAGCTTTCTTT; CDR3 protein: CASSTLDRGGTEAFF
J gene: TRBJ2-1; clone size: -; D gene: TRBD2; V gene: TRBV5-6; CDR3 DNA: TGTGCCAGCAGCTTACTTAGCGGGAGGGTCTACAATGAGCAGTTCTTC; CDR3 protein: CASSLLSGRVYNEQFF
J gene: TRBJ2-7; clone size: once; D gene: -; V gene: TRBV5-6; CDR3 DNA: TGTGCCAGCAGCTTGAATGTAGGGGACTCCTACGAGCAGTACTTC; CDR3 protein: CASSLNVGDSYEQYF
J gene: TRBJ1-2; clone size: -; D gene: -; V gene: TRBV6-4; CDR3 DNA: TGTGCCAGCAGTGACTCAACAGGGCGCGGCTACACCTTC; CDR3 protein: CASSDSTGRGYTF
J gene: TRBJ2-1; clone size: -; D gene: TRBD2; V gene: TRBV19; CDR3 DNA: TGTGCCAGTAGTAGGGCAGGGAGGGAATACAATGAGCAGTTCTTC; CDR3 protein: CASSRAGREYNEQFF
J gene: TRBJ1-3; clone size: -; D gene: TRBD1; V gene: TRBV6-2/TRBV6-3; CDR3 DNA: TGTGCCAGCAGTTCCCGCTTGACAGGGCTCGGAAACACCATATATTTT; CDR3 protein: CASSSRLTGLGNTIYF
J gene: TRBJ1-1; clone size: -; D gene: -; V gene: TRBV7-2; CDR3 DNA: TGTGCCAGCACCGGACAGATGAACACTGAAGCTTTCTTT; CDR3 protein: CASTGQMNTEAFF
J gene: TRBJ2-7; clone size: -; D gene: TRBD2; V gene: TRBV15; CDR3 DNA: TGTGCCACCAGCAGAGATCGCTTAAACCCCTTTCGGGGGGGCGAGGGCTACGAGCAGTACTTC; CDR3 protein: CATSRDRLNPFRGGEGYEQYF
J gene: TRBJ1-3; clone size: -; D gene: -; V gene: TRBV5-6; CDR3 DNA: TGTGCTTTTACCCAGGGGCCGGGGAACACCATATATTTT; CDR3 protein: CAFTQGPGNTIYF
J gene: TRBJ1-6; clone size: few; D gene: -; V gene: TRBV9; CDR3 DNA: TGTGCCAGCAGCCCTTCGAGCTCCTATAATTCACCCCTCCACTTT; CDR3 protein: CASSPSSSYNSPLHF
J gene: TRBJ1-1; clone size: -; D gene: TRBD1; V gene: TRBV7-8; CDR3 DNA: TGTGCCAGCAGCTATGGGACAGGGCGCACTGAAGCTTTCTTT; CDR3 protein: CASSYGTGRTEAFF
J gene: TRBJ2-7; clone size: -; D gene: TRBD1; V gene: TRBV13; CDR3 DNA: TGTGCCAGCAGTCTGTGGACAGGGTCTTCCGAGCAGTACTTC; CDR3 protein: CASSLWTGSSEQYF
J gene: TRBJ2-5; clone size: -; D gene: TRBD2; V gene: TRBV3-1/TRBV3-2; CDR3 DNA: TGTGCCAGCAGCCAAGATTACAAGCGGGGGGAGACCCAGTACTTC; CDR3 protein: CASSQDYKRGETQYF
J gene: TRBJ1-1; clone size: -; D gene: -; V gene: TRBV27; CDR3 DNA: TGTGCCAGCAGCCGGGATAACAGATACGCTTTCTTT; CDR3 protein: CASSRDNRYAFF
J gene: TRBJ1-2; clone size: once; D gene: TRBD1; V gene: TRBV11-1; CDR3 DNA: TGTGCCAGCAGCCCGACAGGGGAATATGGCTACACCTTC; CDR3 protein: CASSPTGEYGYTF
J gene: TRBJ2-3; clone size: once; D gene: -; V gene: TRBV10-3; CDR3 DNA: TGTGCCATCAGTTTGGGGACCGGACAAGTCAGCACAGATACGCAGTATTTT; CDR3 protein: CAISLGTGQVSTDTQYF
J gene: TRBJ2-1; clone size: -; D gene: -; V gene: TRBV28; CDR3 DNA: TGTGCCAGCAGTCCCCCGGGCCCCCCCAGGAAGACGAATGAGCAGTTCTTC; CDR3 protein: CASSPPGPPRKTNEQFF
J gene: TRBJ1-1; clone size: once; D gene: TRBD1; V gene: TRBV3-1/TRBV3-2; CDR3 DNA: TGTGCCAGCAGCCAAGACGGGACAGTGAACACTGAAGCTTTCTTT; CDR3 protein: CASSQDGTVNTEAFF
J gene: TRBJ1-1; clone size: -; D gene: -; V gene: TRBV12-5; CDR3 DNA: TGTGCTAGTGGTTTGGCGGGCGGTACTGAAGCTTTCTTT; CDR3 protein: CASGLAGGTEAFF
J gene: TRBJ1-1; clone size: -; D gene: -; V gene: TRBV5-4; CDR3 DNA: TGTGCCAGCAGCTTGGAAAGTGTTCTCGTACGTGAAGCTTTTTTT; CDR3 protein: CASSLESVLVREAFF
J gene: TRBJ1-5; clone size: -; D gene: TRBD1; V gene: TRBV2; CDR3 DNA: TGTGCCAGCAGCATGGGACAGGGGTTAAATCAGCCCCAGCATTTT; CDR3 protein: CASSMGQGLNQPQHF
J gene: TRBJ2-1; clone size: -; D gene: TRBD2; V gene: TRBV11-2; CDR3 DNA: TGTGCCAGCACCCCTGGGGCTAGCGGAAACAATGAGCAGTTCTTC; CDR3 protein: CASTPGASGNNEQFF
J gene: TRBJ2-3; clone size: -; D gene: -; V gene: TRBV11-2; CDR3 DNA: TGTGCCAGCAGCACCCAGGGGGATACGCAGTATTTT; CDR3 protein: CASSTQGDTQYF
J gene: TRBJ1-1; clone size: -; D gene: -; V gene: TRBV27; CDR3 DNA: TGTGCCAGCAGTTCCTACGGGACGGGCAAGCTGGCTGAAGCTTTCTTT; CDR3 protein: CASSSYGTGKLAEAFF
J gene: TRBJ2-3; clone size: -; D gene: -; V gene: TRBV6-2/TRBV6-3; CDR3 DNA: TGTGCCAGCAGTCTTGACAGATTCACAGATACGCAGTATTTT; CDR3 protein: CASSLDRFTDTQYF
J gene: TRBJ2-3; clone size: -; D gene: -; V gene: TRBV5-4; CDR3 DNA: TGTGCCAGCAGCTTCGATGGGGCTTCCACAGATACGCAGTATTTT; CDR3 protein: CASSFDGASTDTQYF
J gene: TRBJ2-3; clone size: -; D gene: -; V gene: TRBV7-6; CDR3 DNA: TGTGCCAGCAGCCTCAGCTCGGGAGGCACAGATACGCAGTATTTT; CDR3 protein: CASSLSSGGTDTQYF
J gene: TRBJ1-5; clone size: -; D gene: TRBD1; V gene: TRBV27; CDR3 DNA: TGTGCCAGCAGCCGGACAGGGGGATATCAGCCCCAGCATTTT; CDR3 protein: CASSRTGGYQPQHF
J gene: TRBJ2-5; clone size: -; D gene: TRBD2; V gene: TRBV7-8; CDR3 DNA: TGTGCCAGCAGCCGAGGACTAGCGGGGACTCAAGAGACCCAGTACTTC; CDR3 protein: CASSRGLAGTQETQYF
J gene: TRBJ2-3; clone size: -; D gene: -; V gene: TRBV6-5; CDR3 DNA: TGTGCCAGCAGTTACAAATGGGCTCCCAGGGAAACGCAGTATTTT; CDR3 protein: CASSYKWAPRETQYF
J gene: TRBJ1-3; clone size: -; D gene: TRBD1; V gene: TRBV2; CDR3 DNA: TGTGCCAGCAGTGAGGCAGGGGGTGCGAACACCATATATTTT; CDR3 protein: CASSEAGGANTIYF
J gene: TRBJ2-1; clone size: -; D gene: -; V gene: TRBV7-6; CDR3 DNA: TGTGCCAGCAGCTTATACGACTACAATGAGCAGTTCTTC; CDR3 protein: CASSLYDYNEQFF